This TCR beta chain was identified during a study of OX40 agonist ivuxolimab in advanced cancers. TCRdb's copy holds only in-frame clones and misses some; the assay was immunoSEQ multiplex PCR. Among about 43,000 clones listed, 70% to 90% were seen once. The germline gives CDR1 SGHAT, CDR2 FQNNGV. CDR3 length equals 17 residues. V shed 4 bases and J 3 bases; nucleotides not matched to a gene: 13. The sequence was obtained from an adult with an advanced solid tumor such as melanoma, head and neck, liver or kidney cancer. The gene calls are TRBV11-2 and TRBJ1-1, with 8 bases matching TRBD1. The sample here was CD4+ or CD8+ T cells sorted from blood, taken in a trial of the OX40 agonist ivuxolimab. CDR3 sequence (DNA): TGTGCCAGCAGCTCGCAGGGGGCCCGGTACGCGGACACTGAAGCTTTCTTT. It codes for CASSSQGARYADTEAFF.